Listed below are T cell receptor beta chains from one sample, sequenced in a study of cytomegalovirus exposure and HLA in healthy donors. TCRdb's copy holds only in-frame clones and misses some; the assay was immunoSEQ multiplex PCR. The sample consists of roughly 52,000 clones, around 78% of them appearing once. What was sequenced was PBMCs. These receptors were collected from a female donor in good health and CMV-seronegative. Each CDR3 is given without its conserved first and last residue.

TRBJ1-5 TRBV16 ASSSSTRNQPQH
TRBJ1-2 TRBV27 ASSLNRGLVYGYT
TRBJ2-7 TRBV6-5 ASRWDRNSYEQY
TRBJ1-5 TRBV5-1 ASSLGQGVNQPQH
TRBJ2-7 TRBV7-8 ASSLATYEQY
TRBJ1-4 TRBV19 ASSDQGAGEKLF
TRBJ1-2 TRBV7-9 ASSLGQNYGYT
TRBJ2-3 TRBV15 ATSPHPRGTDTQY
TRBJ2-7 TRBV19 ASGGRSGGSYEQY
TRBJ2-7 TRBV2 ASSSGLFEQY
TRBJ2-2 TRBV7-9 ASSPDSNTGELF
TRBJ2-1 TRBV5-1 ASSLVRDSADNEQF
- TRBV2 ASSISRGGGHEQY
TRBJ1-1 TRBV7-3 ASTPGGGSDTEAF
- TRBV7-8 ASSLTDRGEQY
TRBJ1-2 TRBV2 ALPAVTGQPNYGYT
TRBJ2-7 TRBV4-1 ASSQDGTGISYEQY
TRBJ2-7 TRBV28 ASSPSGGSSYEQY
TRBJ2-7 TRBV30 AWSQGLIGLAGHDEQY
TRBJ2-2 TRBV7-8 ASSLEGQAGTGELF
TRBJ1-2 TRBV18 ASSRPGGGYT
TRBJ2-2 TRBV25-1 ASSAGTGGNTGELF
TRBJ1-5 TRBV30 AWSPLRGDQPQH
TRBJ1-1 TRBV5-1 ASSGLTGNTEAF
TRBJ2-5 TRBV5-1 ASTPRPGAPQETRY
TRBJ2-2 TRBV7-9 SSSLARLAGTGELF
TRBJ1-4 TRBV2 ASRHPGQNEKLF
TRBJ1-3 TRBV6-1 ASSEYTGRGNTIY
TRBJ1-5 TRBV12-5 ASGLAEKQTVPTNSNQPQH
TRBJ2-7 TRBV6-5 ASSAGMLREQY
TRBJ2-1 TRBV28 ASSLQGANRNEQF
TRBJ1-2 TRBV6-5 ASSYAGFNYGYT
TRBJ2-7 TRBV19 ASSMGDGSSYEQY
TRBJ2-4 TRBV18 ASSPGQKNIQY
TRBJ2-1 TRBV28 ASSPYRGDEQF
TRBJ2-5 TRBV19 ASSMPGGLAGGRQETQY
TRBJ2-6 TRBV7-2 ASSFGGSDVLT
TRBJ1-6 TRBV9 ASSVRGKDSPLH
TRBJ2-7 TRBV9 ASSVKAGGPYEQY
TRBJ2-7 TRBV10-2 ASSPQRGRAYEQY
TRBJ1-2 TRBV7-2 ASSRDSTNYGYT
TRBJ1-1 TRBV9 ASSGGGNMNTEAF
TRBJ2-2 TRBV6-4 ASTFSSGGTGELF
TRBJ1-1 TRBV5-1 ASSLKGTEAF
TRBJ1-3 TRBV7-9 ASSPIPQAFSGNTIY
TRBJ1-5 TRBV28 ASSGADRVNQPQH
TRBJ1-2 TRBV5-4 ASSSKQGQGDGYT
TRBJ1-5 TRBV7-9 ASSLDPGNQPQH
TRBJ2-5 TRBV6-1 ASSSQGRETQY
TRBJ2-2 TRBV7-9 ASSDYLDTGELF
TRBJ1-6 TRBV6-5 ASSSGTGNSPLH
TRBJ2-1 TRBV13 ASSSGSGGYNEQF